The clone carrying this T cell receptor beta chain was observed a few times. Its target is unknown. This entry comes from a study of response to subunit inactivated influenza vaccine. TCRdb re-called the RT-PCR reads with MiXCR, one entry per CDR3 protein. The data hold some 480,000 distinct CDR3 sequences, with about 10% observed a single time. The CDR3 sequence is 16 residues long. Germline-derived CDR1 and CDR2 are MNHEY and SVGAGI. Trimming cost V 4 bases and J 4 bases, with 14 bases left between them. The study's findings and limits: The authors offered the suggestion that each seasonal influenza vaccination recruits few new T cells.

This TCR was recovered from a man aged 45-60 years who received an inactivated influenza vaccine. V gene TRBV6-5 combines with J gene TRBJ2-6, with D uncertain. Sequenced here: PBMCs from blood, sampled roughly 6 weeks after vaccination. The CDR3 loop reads CASSSRPPGGANVLTF. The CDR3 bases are TGTGCCAGCAGTTCCCGACCTCCTGGGGGGGCCAACGTCCTGACTTTC.